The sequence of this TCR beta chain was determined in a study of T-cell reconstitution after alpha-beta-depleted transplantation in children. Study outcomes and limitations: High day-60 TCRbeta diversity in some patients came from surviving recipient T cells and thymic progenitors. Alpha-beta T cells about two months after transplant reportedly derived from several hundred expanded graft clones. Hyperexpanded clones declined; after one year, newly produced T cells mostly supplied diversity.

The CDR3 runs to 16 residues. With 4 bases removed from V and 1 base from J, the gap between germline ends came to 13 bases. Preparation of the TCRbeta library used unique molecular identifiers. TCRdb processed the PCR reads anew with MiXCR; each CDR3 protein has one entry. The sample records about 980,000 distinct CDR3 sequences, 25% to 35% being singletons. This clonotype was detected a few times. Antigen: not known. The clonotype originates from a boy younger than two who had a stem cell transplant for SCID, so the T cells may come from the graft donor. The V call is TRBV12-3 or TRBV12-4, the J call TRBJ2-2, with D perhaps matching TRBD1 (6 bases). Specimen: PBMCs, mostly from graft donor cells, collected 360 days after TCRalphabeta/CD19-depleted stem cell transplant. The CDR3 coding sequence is TGTGCCAGCAGTTCGAGGACAGACTGGAACACCGGGGAGCTGTTTTTT. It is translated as CASSSRTDWNTGELFF.